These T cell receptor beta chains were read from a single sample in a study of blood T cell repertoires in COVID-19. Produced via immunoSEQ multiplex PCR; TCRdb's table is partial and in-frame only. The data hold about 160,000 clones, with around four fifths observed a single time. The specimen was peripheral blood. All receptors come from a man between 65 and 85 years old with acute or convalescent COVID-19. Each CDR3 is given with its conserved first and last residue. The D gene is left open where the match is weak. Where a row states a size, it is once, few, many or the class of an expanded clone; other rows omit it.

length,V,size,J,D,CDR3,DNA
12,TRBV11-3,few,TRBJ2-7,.,CASSSELYEQYF,TGTGCCAGCAGCTCCGAGCTCTACGAGCAGTACTTC
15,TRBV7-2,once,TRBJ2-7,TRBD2,CASSFGLAELYEQYF,TGTGCCAGCAGCTTTGGTCTAGCGGAACTCTACGAGCAGTACTTC
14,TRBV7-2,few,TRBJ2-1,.,CASSAGGRHNEQFF,TGTGCCAGCAGCGCGGGCGGACGCCACAATGAGCAGTTCTTC
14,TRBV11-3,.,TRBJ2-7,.,CASSFMDKPYEQYF,TGTGCCAGCAGCTTTATGGACAAACCCTACGAGCAGTACTTC
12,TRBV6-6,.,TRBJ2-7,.,CASSSFSYEQYF,TGTGCCAGCAGCTCCTTTAGCTACGAGCAGTACTTC
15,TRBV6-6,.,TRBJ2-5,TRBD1,CASSYSATGMETQYF,TGTGCCAGCAGTTACTCGGCGACAGGGATGGAGACCCAGTACTTC
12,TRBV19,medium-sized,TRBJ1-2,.,CASSETAYGYTF,TGTGCCAGTAGTGAGACAGCTTATGGCTACACCTTC
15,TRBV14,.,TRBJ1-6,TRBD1,CASSQVQGERTPLHF,TGTGCCAGCAGCCAAGTACAGGGGGAAAGGACACCCCTCCACTTT
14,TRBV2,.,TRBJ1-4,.,CASSAQIANEKLFF,TGTGCCAGCAGCGCACAGATTGCTAATGAAAAACTGTTTTTT
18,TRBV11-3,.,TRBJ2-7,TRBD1,CASSLDVRDRGRSYEQYF,TGTGCCAGCAGCTTAGACGTCCGGGACAGGGGGCGTTCCTACGAGCAGTACTTC
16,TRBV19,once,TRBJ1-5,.,CASSPRGGIGNQPQHF,TGTGCCAGTAGCCCCCGGGGGGGGATTGGCAATCAGCCCCAGCATTTT
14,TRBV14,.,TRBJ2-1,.,CASSQVVSTGEQFF,TGTGCCAGCAGCCAAGTGGTTTCGACCGGGGAGCAGTTCTTC
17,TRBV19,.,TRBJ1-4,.,CASSEYSPQATNEKLFF,TGTGCCTCCTCTGAATACAGTCCGCAGGCAACTAATGAAAAACTGTTTTTT
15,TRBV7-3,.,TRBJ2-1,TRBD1,CASSLRQGGYNEQFF,TGTGCCAGCAGCTTAAGACAGGGGGGCTACAATGAGCAGTTCTTC
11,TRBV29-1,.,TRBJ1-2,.,CSVEERGGYTF,TGCAGCGTTGAAGAGCGGGGTGGCTACACCTTC
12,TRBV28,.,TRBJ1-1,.,CASRRLPLRAFF,TGTGCCAGCAGACGGCTGCCCCTGAGGGCTTTCTTT
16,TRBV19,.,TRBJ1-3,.,CASSRDTRSTGNTIYF,TGTGCCAGTAGTCGGGACACAAGGAGCACTGGAAACACCATATATTTT
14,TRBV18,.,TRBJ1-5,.,CASSPGQSNQPQHF,TGTGCCAGCTCACCAGGACAGAGCAATCAGCCCCAGCATTTT
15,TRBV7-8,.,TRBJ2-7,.,CASRFGRGPAYEQYF,TGTGCCAGCAGATTTGGGCGGGGCCCCGCCTACGAGCAGTACTTC
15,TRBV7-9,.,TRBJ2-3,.,CASSLASSLTDTQYF,TGTGCCAGCAGCTTAGCATCCTCCCTAACAGATACGCAGTATTTT
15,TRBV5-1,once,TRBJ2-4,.,CASSLAPGAKNIQYF,TGCGCCAGCAGCTTGGCTCCGGGGGCCAAAAACATTCAGTACTTC
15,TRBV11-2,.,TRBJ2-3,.,CASIPGVGGAGTQYF,TGTGCCAGCATCCCCGGAGTAGGGGGGGCAGGAACGCAGTATTTT
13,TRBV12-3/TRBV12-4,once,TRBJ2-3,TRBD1,CASSGQGTDTQYF,TGTGCCAGCAGCGGACAGGGCACAGATACGCAGTATTTT
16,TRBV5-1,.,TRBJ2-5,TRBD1,CASSFSETGVQETQYF,TGCGCCAGCAGCTTTTCTGAGACAGGGGTCCAAGAGACCCAGTACTTC
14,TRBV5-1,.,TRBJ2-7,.,CASNRDTSTYEQYF,TGCGCCAGCAATAGGGACACCTCCACCTACGAGCAGTACTTC
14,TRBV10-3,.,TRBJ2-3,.,CAISLQGFTDTQYF,TGTGCCATCAGCCTTCAGGGATTCACAGATACGCAGTATTTT
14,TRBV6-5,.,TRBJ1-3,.,CASSRQDSGNTIYF,TGTGCCAGCAGCCGACAGGACTCTGGAAACACCATATATTTT
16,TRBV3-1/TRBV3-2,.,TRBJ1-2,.,CASSQGSGTKEYGYTF,TGTGCCAGCAGCCAAGGGTCTGGGACTAAGGAGTATGGCTACACCTTC
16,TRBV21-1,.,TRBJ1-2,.,CASRAGGAGANYGYTF,TGTGCCAGCAGGGCAGGGGGCGCTGGGGCTAACTATGGCTACACCTTC
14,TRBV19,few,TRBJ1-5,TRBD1,CASSTGTGPQPQHF,TGTGCCAGTAGTACGGGGACAGGCCCCCAGCCCCAGCATTTT
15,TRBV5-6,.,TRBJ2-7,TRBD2,CASRRSGGASYEQYF,TGTGCCAGCAGGCGAAGCGGGGGGGCCTCCTACGAGCAGTACTTC
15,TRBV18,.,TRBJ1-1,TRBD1,CASSPTDRGNAEAFF,TGTGCCAGCTCACCCACGGACAGGGGAAACGCTGAAGCTTTCTTT
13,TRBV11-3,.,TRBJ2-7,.,CASRGVGGYEQYF,TGTGCCAGCAGGGGCGTAGGGGGCTACGAGCAGTACTTC
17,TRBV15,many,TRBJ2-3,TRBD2,CATSRERNAGGTDTQYF,TGTGCCACCAGCAGAGAACGTAATGCGGGAGGGACAGATACGCAGTATTTT